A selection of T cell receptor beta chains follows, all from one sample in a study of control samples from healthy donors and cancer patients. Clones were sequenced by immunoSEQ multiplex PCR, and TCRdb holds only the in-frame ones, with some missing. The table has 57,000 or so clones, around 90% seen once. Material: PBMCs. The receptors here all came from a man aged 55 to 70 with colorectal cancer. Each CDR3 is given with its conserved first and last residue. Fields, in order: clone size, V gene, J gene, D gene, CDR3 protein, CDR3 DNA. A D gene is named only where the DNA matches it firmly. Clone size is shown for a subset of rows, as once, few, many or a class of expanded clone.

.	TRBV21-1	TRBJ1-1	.	CASSGTGGKGDTEAFF	TGTGCCAGCAGTGGGACAGGGGGCAAGGGGGACACTGAAGCTTTCTTT
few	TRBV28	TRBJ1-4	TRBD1	CASSPPTGENEKLFF	TGTGCCAGCAGTCCGCCGACAGGGGAAAATGAAAAACTGTTTTTT
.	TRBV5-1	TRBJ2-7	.	CASTSGGVGGGAQYF	TGCGCCAGCACCTCAGGGGGAGTAGGCGGGGGCGCTCAGTACTTC
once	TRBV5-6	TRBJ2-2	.	CASSVTGTGELFF	TGTGCCAGCAGCGTGACCGGCACCGGGGAGCTGTTTTTT
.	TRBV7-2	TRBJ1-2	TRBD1	CASSDRGTNYGYTF	TGTGCCAGCAGCGACAGGGGGACTAACTATGGCTACACCTTC
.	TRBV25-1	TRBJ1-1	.	CASGRGTEAFF	TGTGCCAGCGGGCGAGGAACTGAAGCTTTCTTT
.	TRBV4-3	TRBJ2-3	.	CASSQVKGRTDTQYF	TGCGCCAGCAGCCAAGTTAAGGGGCGCACAGATACGCAGTATTTT
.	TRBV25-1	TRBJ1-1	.	CASSNAGGAEAFF	TGTGCCAGCAGTAATGCAGGTGGGGCTGAAGCTTTCTTT
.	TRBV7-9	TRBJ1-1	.	CASSVRGTEAFF	TGTGCCAGCAGTGTTCGGGGCACTGAAGCTTTCTTT
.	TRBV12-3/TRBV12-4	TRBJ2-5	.	CASRWDPQETQYF	TGTGCCAGCAGATGGGACCCGCAAGAGACCCAGTACTTC
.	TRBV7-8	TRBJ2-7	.	CASSFRGEGGWQYF	TGTGCCAGCAGCTTTCGAGGCGAAGGGGGTTGGCAGTACTTC
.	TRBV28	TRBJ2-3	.	CASSLSGTDTQYF	TGTGCCAGCAGTTTAAGTGGAACAGATACGCAGTATTTT
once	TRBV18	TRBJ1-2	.	CASSPLGFAVYEGYTF	TGTGCCAGCTCACCACTAGGATTTGCGGTTTATGAGGGCTACACCTTC
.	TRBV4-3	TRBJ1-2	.	CASSQEVERPYGYTF	TGCGCCAGCAGCCAAGAGGTGGAGAGGCCCTATGGCTACACCTTC
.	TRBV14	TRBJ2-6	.	CASSQRFSGANVLTF	TGTGCCAGCAGCCAGCGATTCTCTGGGGCCAACGTCCTGACTTTC
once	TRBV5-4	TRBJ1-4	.	CASSLDQGEKLFF	TGTGCCAGCAGCTTGGATCAGGGCGAAAAACTGTTTTTT
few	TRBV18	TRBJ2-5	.	CASSPTGSGETQYF	TGTGCCAGCTCACCAACAGGGTCGGGGGAGACCCAGTACTTC
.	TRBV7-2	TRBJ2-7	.	CASSLQIRGEQYF	TGTGCCAGCAGCTTACAGATCAGAGGCGAGCAGTACTTC